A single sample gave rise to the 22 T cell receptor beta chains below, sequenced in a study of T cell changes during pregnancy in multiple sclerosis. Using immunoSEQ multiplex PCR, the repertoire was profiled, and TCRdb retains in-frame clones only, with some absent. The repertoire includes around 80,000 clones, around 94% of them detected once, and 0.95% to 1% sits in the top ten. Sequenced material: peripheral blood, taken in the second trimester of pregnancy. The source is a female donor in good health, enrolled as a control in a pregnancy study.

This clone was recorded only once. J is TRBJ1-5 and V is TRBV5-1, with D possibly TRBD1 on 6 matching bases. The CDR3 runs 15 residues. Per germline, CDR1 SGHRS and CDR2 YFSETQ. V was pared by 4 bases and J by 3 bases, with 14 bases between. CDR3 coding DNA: TGCGCCAGCAGCCTAACCCCAGGGGACAATCAGCCCCAGCATTTT. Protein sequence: CASSLTPGDNQPQHF. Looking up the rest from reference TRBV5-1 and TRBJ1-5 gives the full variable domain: KAGVTQTPRYLIKTRGQQVTLSCSPISGHRSVSWYQQTPGQGLQFLFEYFSETQRNKGNFPGRFSGRQFSNSRSEMNVSTLELGDSALYLCASSLTPGDNQPQHFGDGTRLSIL.

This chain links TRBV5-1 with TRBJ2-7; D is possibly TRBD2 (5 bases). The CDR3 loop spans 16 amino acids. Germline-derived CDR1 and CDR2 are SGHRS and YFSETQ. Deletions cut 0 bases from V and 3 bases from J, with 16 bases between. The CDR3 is CASSLATSGGNYEQYF. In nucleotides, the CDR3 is TGCGCCAGCAGCTTGGCTACGAGCGGCGGTAACTACGAGCAGTACTTC. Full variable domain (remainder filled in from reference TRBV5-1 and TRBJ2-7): KAGVTQTPRYLIKTRGQQVTLSCSPISGHRSVSWYQQTPGQGLQFLFEYFSETQRNKGNFPGRFSGRQFSNSRSEMNVSTLELGDSALYLCASSLATSGGNYEQYFGPGTRLTVT.

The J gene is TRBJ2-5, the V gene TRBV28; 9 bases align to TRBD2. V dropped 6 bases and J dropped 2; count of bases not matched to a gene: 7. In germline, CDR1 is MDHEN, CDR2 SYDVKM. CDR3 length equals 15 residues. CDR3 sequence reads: CASRSAGGTQETQYF. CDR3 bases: TGTGCCAGCAGATCGGCGGGAGGGACACAAGAGACCCAGTACTTC.

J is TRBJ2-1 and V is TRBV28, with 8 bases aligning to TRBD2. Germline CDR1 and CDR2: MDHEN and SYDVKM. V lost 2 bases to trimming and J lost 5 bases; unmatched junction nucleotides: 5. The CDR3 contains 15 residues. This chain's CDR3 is CASSLVLAGNNEQFF. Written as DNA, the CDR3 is TGTGCCAGCAGTTTAGTCTTAGCGGGAAACAATGAGCAGTTCTTC.

In DNA form, the CDR3 reads TGTGCCAGCTCTCTCCAGGGAGGGCCCGGGGAGCTGTTTTTT. Its protein product is CASSLQGGPGELFF. The chain is built from TRBV18 and TRBJ2-2; 7 nucleotides align to TRBD2. Germline V gives CDR1 KGHSH, CDR2 LQKENI. The CDR3 has 14 amino acids. V lost 6 bases, J lost 6 bases, and 7 bases stayed unmatched.

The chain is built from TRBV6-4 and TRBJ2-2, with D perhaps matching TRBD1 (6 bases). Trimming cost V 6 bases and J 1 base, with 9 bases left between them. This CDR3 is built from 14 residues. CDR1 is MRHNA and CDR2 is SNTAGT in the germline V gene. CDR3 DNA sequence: TGTGCCAGCAGGGTGGGACAGAACACCGGGGAGCTGTTTTTT. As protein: CASRVGQNTGELFF.

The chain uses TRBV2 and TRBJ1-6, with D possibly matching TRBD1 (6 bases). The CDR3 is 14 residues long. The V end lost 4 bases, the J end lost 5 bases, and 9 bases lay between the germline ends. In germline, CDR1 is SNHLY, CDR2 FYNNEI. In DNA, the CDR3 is TGTGCCAGCAGTGGGCAGGGGAATAATTCACCCCTCCACTTT. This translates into CASSGQGNNSPLHF.

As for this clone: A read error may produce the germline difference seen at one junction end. Here the CDR3 reads CASSQHHKTPTF. The CDR3 DNA reads TGCGCCAGCAGCCAACACCATAAGACACCTACCTTT. The rearrangement links TRBV4-1 to TRBJ1-4, with D unclear. Germline V gene lookup returns CDR1 MGHRA and CDR2 YSYEKL. The CDR3 contains 12 residues.

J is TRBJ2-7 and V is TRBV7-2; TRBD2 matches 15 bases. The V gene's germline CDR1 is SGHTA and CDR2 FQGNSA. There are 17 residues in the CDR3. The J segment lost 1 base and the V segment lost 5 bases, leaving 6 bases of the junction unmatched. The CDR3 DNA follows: TGTGCCAGCAGCCCTGGACTAGCGGGAGGGGGATCCTACGAGCAGTACTTC. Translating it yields CASSPGLAGGGSYEQYF.

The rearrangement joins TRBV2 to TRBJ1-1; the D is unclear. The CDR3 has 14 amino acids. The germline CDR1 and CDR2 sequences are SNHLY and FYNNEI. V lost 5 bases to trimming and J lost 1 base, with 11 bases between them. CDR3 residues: CASSLEFGNTEAFF. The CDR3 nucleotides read TGTGCCAGCAGTTTGGAGTTCGGGAACACTGAAGCTTTCTTT.

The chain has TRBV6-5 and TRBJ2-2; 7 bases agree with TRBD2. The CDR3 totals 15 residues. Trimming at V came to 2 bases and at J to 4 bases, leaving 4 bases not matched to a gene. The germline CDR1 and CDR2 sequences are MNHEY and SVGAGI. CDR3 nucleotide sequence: TGTGCCAGCAGTTACGGACTAGTGTCCACCGGGGAGCTGTTTTTT. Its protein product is CASSYGLVSTGELFF.

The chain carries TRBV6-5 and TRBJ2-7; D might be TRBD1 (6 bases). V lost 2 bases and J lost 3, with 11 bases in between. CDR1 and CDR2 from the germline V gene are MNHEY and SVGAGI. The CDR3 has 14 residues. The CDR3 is CASSYSPGVYEQYF. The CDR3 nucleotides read TGTGCCAGCAGTTACAGCCCAGGGGTCTACGAGCAGTACTTC.

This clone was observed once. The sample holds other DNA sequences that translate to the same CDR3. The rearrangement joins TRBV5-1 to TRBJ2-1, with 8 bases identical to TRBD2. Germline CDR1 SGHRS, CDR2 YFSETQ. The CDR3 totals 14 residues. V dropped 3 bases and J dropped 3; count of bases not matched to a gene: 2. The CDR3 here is CASSSAGGYNEQFF. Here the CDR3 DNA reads TGCGCCAGCAGCTCTGCGGGAGGCTACAATGAGCAGTTCTTC.

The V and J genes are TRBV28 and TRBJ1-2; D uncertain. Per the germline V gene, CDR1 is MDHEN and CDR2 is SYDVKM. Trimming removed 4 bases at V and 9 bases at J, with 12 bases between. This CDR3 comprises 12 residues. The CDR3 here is CASSYGEGSYTF. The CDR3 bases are TGTGCCAGCAGTTACGGGGAAGGAAGCTACACCTTC.

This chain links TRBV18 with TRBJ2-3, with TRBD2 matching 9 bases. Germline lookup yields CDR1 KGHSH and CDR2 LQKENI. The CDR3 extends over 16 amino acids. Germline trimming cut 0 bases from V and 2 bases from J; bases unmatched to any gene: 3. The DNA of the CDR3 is TGTGCCAGCTCACCACCGACTAGCGGATACACAGATACGCAGTATTTT. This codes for CASSPPTSGYTDTQYF.

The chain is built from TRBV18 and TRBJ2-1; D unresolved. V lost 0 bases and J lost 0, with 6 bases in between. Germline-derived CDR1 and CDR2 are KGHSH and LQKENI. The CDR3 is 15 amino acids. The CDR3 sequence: CASSPPSVSYNEQFF. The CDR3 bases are TGTGCCAGCTCACCACCTTCTGTCTCCTACAATGAGCAGTTCTTC.

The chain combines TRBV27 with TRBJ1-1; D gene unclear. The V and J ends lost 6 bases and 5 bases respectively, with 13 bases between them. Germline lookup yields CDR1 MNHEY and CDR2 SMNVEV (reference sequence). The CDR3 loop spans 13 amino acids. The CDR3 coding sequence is TGTGCCAGCAGCCACGGAGTTCTGACTGAAGCTTTCTTT. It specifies CASSHGVLTEAFF.

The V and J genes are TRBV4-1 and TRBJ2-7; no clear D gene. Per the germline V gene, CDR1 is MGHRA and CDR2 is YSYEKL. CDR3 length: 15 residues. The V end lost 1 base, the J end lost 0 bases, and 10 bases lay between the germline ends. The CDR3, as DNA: TGCGCCAGCAGCCAAGTCGCCCAGAACTCCTACGAGCAGTACTTC. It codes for CASSQVAQNSYEQYF.

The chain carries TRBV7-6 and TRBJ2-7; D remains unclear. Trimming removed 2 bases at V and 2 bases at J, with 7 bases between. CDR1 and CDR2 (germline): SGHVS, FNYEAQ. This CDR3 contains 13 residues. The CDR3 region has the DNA TGTGCCAGCAGCTTAAACAGAGCCTACGAGCAGTACTTC. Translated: CASSLNRAYEQYF.

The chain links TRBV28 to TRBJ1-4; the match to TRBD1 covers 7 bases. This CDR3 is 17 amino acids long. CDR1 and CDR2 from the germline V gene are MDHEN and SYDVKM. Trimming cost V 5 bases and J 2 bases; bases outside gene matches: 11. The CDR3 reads CASSNIRGRWTNEKLFF. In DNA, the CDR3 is TGTGCCAGCAGTAATATCAGGGGGAGGTGGACTAATGAAAAACTGTTTTTT.

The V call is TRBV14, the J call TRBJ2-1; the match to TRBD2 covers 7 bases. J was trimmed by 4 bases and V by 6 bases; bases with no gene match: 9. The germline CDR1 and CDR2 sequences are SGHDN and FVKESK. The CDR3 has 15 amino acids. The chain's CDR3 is CASSRTGTNYNEQFF. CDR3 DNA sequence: TGTGCCAGCAGTCGAACCGGGACTAATTACAATGAGCAGTTCTTC.

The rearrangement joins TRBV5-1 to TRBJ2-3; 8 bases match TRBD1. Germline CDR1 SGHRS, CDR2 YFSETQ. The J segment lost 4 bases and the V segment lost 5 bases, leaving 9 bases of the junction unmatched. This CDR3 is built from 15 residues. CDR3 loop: CASRLQGVQSDTQYF. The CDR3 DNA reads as TGCGCCAGCAGATTACAGGGGGTCCAGTCAGATACGCAGTATTTT.